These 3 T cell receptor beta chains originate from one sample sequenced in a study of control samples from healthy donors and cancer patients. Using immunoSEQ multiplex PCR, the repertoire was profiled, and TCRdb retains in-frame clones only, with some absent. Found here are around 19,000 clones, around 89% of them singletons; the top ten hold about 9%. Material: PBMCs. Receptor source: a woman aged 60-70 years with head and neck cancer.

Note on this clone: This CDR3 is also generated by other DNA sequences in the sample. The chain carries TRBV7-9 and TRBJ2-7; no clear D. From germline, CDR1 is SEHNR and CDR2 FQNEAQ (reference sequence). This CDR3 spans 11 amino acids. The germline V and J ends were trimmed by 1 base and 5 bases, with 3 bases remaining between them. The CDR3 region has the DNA TGTGCCAGCAGCTTAGGGGACGAGCAGTACTTC. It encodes CASSLGDEQYF.

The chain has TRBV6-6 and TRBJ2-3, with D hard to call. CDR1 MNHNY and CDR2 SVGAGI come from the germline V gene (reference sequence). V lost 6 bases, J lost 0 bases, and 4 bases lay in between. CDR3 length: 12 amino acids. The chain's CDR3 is CASSQSTDTQYF. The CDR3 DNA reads TGTGCCAGCAGCCAAAGCACAGATACGCAGTATTTT.

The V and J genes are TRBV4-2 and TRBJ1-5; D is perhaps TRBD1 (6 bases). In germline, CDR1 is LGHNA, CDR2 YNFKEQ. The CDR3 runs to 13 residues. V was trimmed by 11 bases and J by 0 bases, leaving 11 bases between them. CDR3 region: CASGTSSNQPQHF. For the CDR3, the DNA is TGTGCCTCCGGGACATCTAGCAATCAGCCCCAGCATTTT.